Shown below are 18 T cell receptor delta chains from a single sample sequenced in a study of Vδ1+ human thymocytes. The study's findings and limits: Thymic TRG and TRD repertoires appeared highly polyclonal, with Gaussian CDR3 length distributions.

RNA was extracted from the cells and then reverse transcribed. Multiplex PCR used pooled V-gene forward primers and a constant-region reverse primer to amplify CDR3s. TCRdb used CATT to re-call clones from the multiplex PCR reads. The profile covers 54,000 or so delta-chain clones, with 15% to 20% appearing a single time and 0.5% taken by the ten largest. Their target antigens are unknown. Sequencing was done on a sample of Vdelta1+ gamma-delta thymocytes from the thymus. Stated subset: FACS-sorted CD3+ TCRalphabeta- TCRVdelta1+ TCRVdelta2- thymocytes. The receptors shown here come from a boy younger than two who had congenital heart surgery.

The chain combines TRDV1 with TRDJ1; TRDD3 matches 10 bases. V lost 5 bases, J lost 0 bases, and 15 bases stayed unmatched. Germline V gives CDR1 TSWWSYY, CDR2 QGS. The CDR3 covers 19 residues. The CDR3 is CALGNNQYWGISYTDKLIF. The CDR3 DNA follows: TGTGCTCTTGGGAACAACCAATACTGGGGGATCTCGTACACCGATAAACTCATCTTT.

This clone was observed a handful of times. The chain combines TRDV1 with TRDJ1; 9 nucleotides line up with TRDD3. Germline CDR1 and CDR2: TSWWSYY and QGS. The V gene end was trimmed by 2 bases and the J gene end by 0 bases; junction bases not matched to a gene: 16. CDR3 length equals 20 residues. CDR3: CALGETRRPAGGSYTDKLIF. For the CDR3, the DNA is TGTGCTCTTGGGGAAACCAGGCGGCCCGCTGGGGGATCCTACACCGATAAACTCATCTTT.

This chain links TRDV1 with TRDJ1; perhaps TRDD2 as D (5 bases). The CDR3 sequence is 23 residues long. Germline CDR1 and CDR2: TSWWSYY and QGS. Trimming took 2 bases from V and 1 from J, leaving 35 bases between them. CDR3 amino acids: CALGEYSYFLSTVRLRPTDKLIF. In nucleotides, the CDR3 is TGTGCTCTTGGGGAATACTCTTATTTCCTGTCGACAGTACGCCTACGTCCCACCGATAAACTCATCTTT.

The V and J genes are TRDV1 and TRDJ1, with 7 bases lining up with TRDD3. The CDR3 covers 18 residues. CDR1 TSWWSYY and CDR2 QGS come from the germline V gene. The trim removed 0 bases at V and 0 bases at J, leaving 10 bases unmatched. The CDR3 nucleotides read TGTGCTCTTGGGGAACTAGGACAACACTGGGGTTACACCGATAAACTCATCTTT. This gives the protein CALGELGQHWGYTDKLIF.

This clone was counted only a few times. This chain connects TRDV1 to TRDJ1, with 9 bases lining up with TRDD3. J lost 3 bases, V lost 3 bases, and 11 bases had no gene match. CDR1 is TSWWSYY and CDR2 is QGS in the germline V gene. The CDR3 loop spans 17 amino acids. The CDR3 nucleotides are TGTGCTCTTGGGGACGTCTACAGGGGGATACTTTCCGATAAACTCATCTTT. It is translated as CALGDVYRGILSDKLIF.

The chain uses TRDV1 and TRDJ1; 13 nucleotides match TRDD3. The J segment lost 3 bases and the V segment lost 0 bases, leaving 28 bases of the junction unmatched. The germline V gene has CDR1 TSWWSYY and CDR2 QGS. CDR3 length: 25 amino acids. The DNA for the CDR3 is TGTGCTCTTGGGGAACTTCGACTTCCTAAGTATTATGGACTGGGGGATACGGGGGTTCCCGATAAACTCATCTTT. This sequence encodes CALGELRLPKYYGLGDTGVPDKLIF.

This clone has just a few counts. The V gene is TRDV1, the J gene TRDJ1; the D gene is possibly TRDD2 (6 bases). The CDR3 is made up of 18 amino acids. Per the germline V gene, CDR1 is TSWWSYY and CDR2 is QGS. Trimming removed 2 bases at V and 0 bases at J, with 19 bases between. The CDR3 DNA is TGTGCTCTTGGGGAAAAGGGTCCTACCTGCCTGTACACCGATAAACTCATCTTT. Protein product: CALGEKGPTCLYTDKLIF.

The chain recombines TRDV1 with TRDJ1, with 10 bases lining up with TRDD3. The junction had 11 bases not matched to a gene; V was cut back by 5 bases and J by 8 bases. The CDR3 covers 15 residues. Looked up from germline, CDR1 is TSWWSYY and CDR2 is QGS. This CDR3 is CALGHPDWGIPKLIF. The DNA of the CDR3 is TGTGCTCTTGGGCACCCGGACTGGGGGATCCCCAAACTCATCTTT.

The rearrangement joins TRDV1 to TRDJ1; D is perhaps TRDD3 (5 bases). The CDR3 runs 19 residues. The V end lost 1 base, the J end lost 0 bases, and 21 bases lay between the germline ends. Per germline, CDR1 TSWWSYY and CDR2 QGS. The CDR3 reads CALGERIRGGALDTDKLIF. DNA of the CDR3: TGTGCTCTTGGGGAACGAATACGCGGAGGCGCTCTGGACACCGATAAACTCATCTTT.

This chain connects TRDV2 to TRDJ1, with 13 bases aligning to TRDD3. There are 19 residues in the CDR3. Per germline, CDR1 GEAIGNYY and CDR2 EKD. Germline trimming cut 2 bases from V and 0 bases from J; bases unmatched to any gene: 11. CDR3 protein: CACDNYWGIRRWYTDKLIF. The CDR3 DNA is TGTGCCTGTGACAACTACTGGGGGATACGGCGCTGGTACACCGATAAACTCATCTTT.

The gene calls are TRDV1 and TRDJ1, with 11 bases that match TRDD3. Per the germline V gene, CDR1 is TSWWSYY and CDR2 is QGS. The CDR3 covers 26 residues. J was trimmed by 2 bases and V by 1 base; bases with no gene match: 33. CDR3 coding DNA: TGTGCTCTTGGGGAACGGCGTCCCGCATACTGGGGGATAGCAGGTTGGTTGGTGTACGGGACCGATAAACTCATCTTT. It is translated as CALGERRPAYWGIAGWLVYGTDKLIF.

The gene calls are TRDV1 and TRDJ1, with D perhaps matching TRDD3 (5 bases). The CDR3 extends over 14 amino acids. Germline V gene sequence: CDR1 TSWWSYY, CDR2 QGS. Trimming took off 3 bases at V and 10 bases at J, with 18 bases between the two ends. This CDR3 is CALGDSHTFTGLIF. CDR3 bases: TGTGCTCTTGGGGATTCACATACCTTTACTGGACTCATCTTT.

This clone was seen more than once but under ten times. V usage is TRDV1 and J usage is TRDJ1; 7 bases are shared with TRDD3. This CDR3 is 16 amino acids long. Germline CDR1 reads TSWWSYY; CDR2 reads QGS. V dropped 7 bases and J dropped 0; count of bases not matched to a gene: 11. CDR3 loop: CALDRRDTLYTDKLIF. CDR3 coding DNA: TGTGCTCTTGATCGAAGGGATACCTTGTACACCGATAAACTCATCTTT.

In its sample, this clone was seen once. The chain uses TRDV1 and TRDJ1; TRDD3 is a possible D gene (5 bases). Trimming pared 0 bases from V and 0 bases from J, leaving 20 bases between. The length of the CDR3 is 19 residues. In germline, CDR1 is TSWWSYY, CDR2 QGS. The CDR3 here is CALGELRGRLTWYTDKLIF. The CDR3 bases are TGTGCTCTTGGGGAACTGCGGGGACGATTAACCTGGTACACCGATAAACTCATCTTT.

This rearrangement joins TRDV1 to TRDJ1, with 10 bases lining up with TRDD3. The V gene end was trimmed by 2 bases and the J gene end by 3 bases; junction bases not matched to a gene: 15. The CDR3 is 19 amino acids. Germline CDR1 and CDR2: TSWWSYY and QGS. CDR3 residues: CALGEYGLYWGIPPDKLIF. The CDR3 DNA reads TGTGCTCTTGGGGAATACGGACTTTACTGGGGGATTCCCCCCGATAAACTCATCTTT.

The V gene is TRDV1, the J gene TRDJ1; 13 nucleotides line up with TRDD3. The V segment lost 5 bases and the J segment 3 bases; nucleotides outside the gene matches: 18. The CDR3 loop spans 20 amino acids. Germline CDR1 TSWWSYY, CDR2 QGS. CDR3 bases: TGTGCTCTTGGGAACCCCATAAGCCCTCAACTGGGGGATACGGCCGATAAACTCATCTTT. This translates into CALGNPISPQLGDTADKLIF.

This chain uses TRDV1 with TRDJ1; TRDD3 is a possible D gene (6 bases). The CDR3 length is 25 residues. The V end lost 1 base, the J end lost 0 bases, and 39 bases lay between the germline ends. Germline-derived CDR1 and CDR2 are TSWWSYY and QGS. The CDR3 is CALGERWGQYWAPWSRSPYTDKLIF. In DNA form, the CDR3 reads TGTGCTCTTGGGGAACGATGGGGACAGTACTGGGCCCCTTGGTCCCGGTCTCCGTACACCGATAAACTCATCTTT.

The chain recombines TRDV1 with TRDJ1; TRDD3 matches at 9 bases. CDR3 length: 18 residues. V trimming: 3 bases; J trimming: 3 bases; junction bases outside the gene matches: 14. CDR1 and CDR2 from the germline V gene are TSWWSYY and QGS. CDR3 in amino acids: CALGDGPPNLGDSDKLIF. The CDR3 DNA reads TGTGCTCTTGGGGACGGGCCCCCCAATCTGGGGGATTCCGATAAACTCATCTTT.